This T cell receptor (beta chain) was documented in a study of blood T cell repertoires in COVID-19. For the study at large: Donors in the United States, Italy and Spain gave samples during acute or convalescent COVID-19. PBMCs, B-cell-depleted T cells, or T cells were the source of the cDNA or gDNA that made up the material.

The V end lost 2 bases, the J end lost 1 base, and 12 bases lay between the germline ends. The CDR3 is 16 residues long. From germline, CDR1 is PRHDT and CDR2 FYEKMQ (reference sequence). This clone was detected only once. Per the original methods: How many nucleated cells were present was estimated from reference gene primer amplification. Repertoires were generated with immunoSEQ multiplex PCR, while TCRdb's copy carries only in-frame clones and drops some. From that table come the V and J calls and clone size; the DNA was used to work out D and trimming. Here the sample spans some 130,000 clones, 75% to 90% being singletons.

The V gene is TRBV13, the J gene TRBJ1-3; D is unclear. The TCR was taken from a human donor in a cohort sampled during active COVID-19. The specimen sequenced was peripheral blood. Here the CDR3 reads CASSLRLGRSGNTIYF. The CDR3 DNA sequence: TGTGCCAGCAGCTTAAGGCTGGGCAGATCTGGAAACACCATATATTTT.